The clone carrying this T cell receptor (beta chain) was seen only a few times. These data are taken from a study of response to subunit inactivated influenza vaccine. From the RT-PCR reads, TCRdb called clonotypes with MiXCR, one entry per CDR3 protein. Of 500,000 to 550,000 distinct CDR3 sequences listed, 20% to 25% are singletons. The data were also submitted as part of a second study, on T cells expressing NK-cell markers. From that second work: Researchers built TCR beta cDNA using 5'RACE template switching with UMIs. These clonotypes additionally ranked first within the CD3+CD56-NKG2C+ fraction of a handful of donors.

The TCR comes from a man between 45 and 60 years old who received an inactivated influenza vaccine. This material consisted of CD4+ T cells sorted from PBMCs, taken approximately 13 days after vaccination.

The chain's CDR3 is CASSYTGGRETQYF. For the CDR3, the DNA is TGTGCCAGCAGTTACACAGGGGGTAGAGAGACCCAGTACTTC. This chain links TRBV27 with TRBJ2-5, with 8 bases identical to TRBD1. This CDR3 has 14 amino acids. Germline CDR1 and CDR2: MNHEY and SMNVEV (reference sequence). V lost 4 bases and J lost 4; bases outside the gene matches: 5.